This TCR beta chain was sequenced in a study of blood T cells in healthy people across ages. As regards this clonotype: At one of its ends the junction is not consistent with the germline gene, which may arise from a read error.

A second PCR of about 7 to 12 cycles used a sample-barcoded 5' primer and a J-beta primer mix. TCRdb reprocessed the 5' RACE reads via MiXCR and lists one record per CDR3 protein. The table has nearly 800,000 distinct CDR3 sequences, around a quarter seen once. The CDR3 runs 13 residues. CDR1 is SEHNR, CDR2 FQNEAQ, per germline (reference sequence). The same data also contributed to another study, on T cells of mothers and their children.

The chain has TRBV7-9 and TRBJ1-1; TRBD1 matches at 7 bases. The TCR comes from a boy under 18 in good health. Sequencing was carried out using blood. In DNA form, the CDR3 reads TGCGCCAGCAGCCGTACAGGGGATACTGAAGCTTTCTTT. Amino acid sequence: CASSRTGDTEAFF.